This T cell receptor (beta chain) was sequenced during a study of T cell repertoires in cytomegalovirus infection. Across the whole study: In public TCR beta signatures, there were indications of both CMV infection and matching HLA type.

Study-level results: Totalled public TCR beta family frequency picked out people who carried CMV plus the relevant HLA.

This CDR3 comprises 14 residues. In germline, CDR1 is MNHEY, CDR2 SVGEGT. V lost 8 bases and J 6 bases, leaving 19 bases between the germline ends. Via MiXCR, TCRdb re-called the reads, giving one row per CDR3 protein. The repertoire holds some 250,000 distinct CDR3 sequences, with around 8.7% as singletons. This clonotype was detected only a few times. Its cognate antigen is unknown. Sequences were obtained from PBMCs. V usage is TRBV6-2 or TRBV6-3 and J usage is TRBJ1-1; D is ambiguous. This TCR was sampled from a human donor in good health (CMV status not recorded). Some clones in this sample may be carry-over from other donors' samples. The CDR3 DNA follows: TGTGCCAGCGCCCTAGACGGGCAAAGGGCTGAAGCTTTCTTT. Amino acid sequence: CASALDGQRAEAFF.